One and the same sample provided the 31 T cell receptor beta chains below, sequenced in a study of T cell responses to AZD1222 COVID-19 vaccine. Repertoires were generated with immunoSEQ multiplex PCR, while TCRdb's copy carries only in-frame clones and drops some. Here the sample spans tens of thousands of clones, approximately 78% being singletons. Sequences were derived from peripheral blood, sampled on day 0 of AZD1222 vaccination. Receptors were obtained from an adult in good health.

This chain connects TRBV19 to TRBJ1-6; D is ambiguous. Germline V lookup: CDR1 LNHDA, CDR2 SQIVND (reference sequence). V dropped 5 bases and J dropped 0 bases, with 11 bases sitting between them. The CDR3 is 16 residues long. CDR3 sequence reads: CASSLDSSSYNSPLHF. The DNA of the CDR3 is TGTGCCAGTAGTCTTGACTCGAGCTCCTATAATTCACCCCTCCACTTT.

This clone was recorded a few times. This sequence joins TRBV28 and TRBJ2-1; perhaps TRBD2 as D (5 bases). V lost 10 bases to trimming and J lost 10 bases, with 20 bases between them. The CDR3 contains 13 residues. CDR1 is MDHEN, CDR2 SYDVKM, per germline. CDR3 coding DNA: TGTGCCACCGTCCTTGATCGCTCGGGGGAGCAGTTCTTC. This translates into CATVLDRSGEQFF. The full variable domain, completed using reference TRBV28 and TRBJ2-1, is DVKVTQSSRYLVKRTGEKVFLECVQDMDHENMFWYRQDPGLGLRLIYFSYDVKMKEKGDIPEGYSVSREKKERFSLILESASTNQTSMYLCATVLDRSGEQFFGPGTRLTVL.

This chain connects TRBV6-5 to TRBJ2-7; D tentatively reads TRBD1 or TRBD2 (6 bases each). CDR1 is MNHEY, CDR2 SVGAGI, per germline. The CDR3 runs 13 residues. Deletions cut 8 bases from V and 0 bases from J, with 11 bases between. In DNA form, the CDR3 reads TGTGCCAGCCGGAGGGACAACTCCTACGAGCAGTACTTC. The encoded protein is CASRRDNSYEQYF.

The chain is built from TRBV19 and TRBJ2-1; the D call may be TRBD1 or TRBD2 (5 bases each). This CDR3 is built from 16 residues. The germline CDR1 and CDR2 sequences are LNHDA and SQIVND (reference sequence). Trimming shortened V by 4 bases and J by 3 bases, and 16 bases separated the two germline ends. The CDR3 nucleotides are TGTGCCAGTAGTACGCCCGGGATAGGGGTCTACAATGAGCAGTTCTTC. Its translation is CASSTPGIGVYNEQFF.

This clone was counted only a few times. The rearrangement links TRBV7-9 to TRBJ2-7; D is perhaps TRBD2 (6 bases). CDR3 length: 15 amino acids. V dropped 5 bases and J dropped 4 bases, with 18 bases sitting between them. Germline lookup yields CDR1 SEHNR and CDR2 FQNEAQ (reference sequence). This CDR3 reads CASSPPRRLGYEQYF. The CDR3 nucleotides are TGTGCCAGCAGCCCCCCCCGGAGACTAGGTTACGAGCAGTACTTC.

This clone was seen only a few times. V usage is TRBV5-6 and J usage is TRBJ2-4, with D unclear. CDR3 length: 15 amino acids. V was shortened by 0 bases and J by 0 bases, with 7 bases between the two germline ends. From germline, CDR1 is SGHDT and CDR2 YYEEEE. This chain's CDR3 is CASSLVRLAKNIQYF. Here the CDR3 DNA reads TGTGCCAGCAGCTTGGTCAGATTAGCCAAAAACATTCAGTACTTC.

The chain carries TRBV28 and TRBJ1-2, with D perhaps TRBD1 (5 bases). Germline CDR1 reads MDHEN; CDR2 reads SYDVKM. V shed 5 bases and J shed 5 bases, with 18 bases lying between them. CDR3 length equals 15 residues. The CDR3, as DNA: TGTGCCAGCAGTGGGGGAGACTCTTTAGGTTATGGCTACACCTTC. Translated: CASSGGDSLGYGYTF.

This rearrangement joins TRBV28 to TRBJ1-4; D gene unclear. Germline lookup yields CDR1 MDHEN and CDR2 SYDVKM. The V and J ends lost 1 base and 4 bases respectively, with 10 bases between them. The CDR3 is made up of 15 amino acids. The CDR3 here is CASSLYKPSNEKLFF. For the CDR3, the DNA is TGTGCCAGCAGTTTATATAAACCTAGTAATGAAAAACTGTTTTTT.

The V call is TRBV11-2, the J call TRBJ2-5, with 14 positions matching TRBD2. Unmatched junction bases numbered 5, after V lost 5 bases and J lost 3 bases. CDR3 length: 16 residues. Germline V gene sequence: CDR1 SGHAT, CDR2 FQNNGV. CDR3 sequence: CASSAGTSGSEETQYF. CDR3 DNA sequence: TGTGCCAGCAGCGCGGGGACTAGCGGGAGCGAAGAGACCCAGTACTTC.

The V call is TRBV2, the J call TRBJ2-3; TRBD2 aligns across 9 bases. The CDR3 runs 16 residues. V gave up 1 base and J gave up 0 bases; unmatched junction bases: 2. Germline assignment: CDR1 SNHLY and CDR2 FYNNEI. CDR3 amino acids: CASSEVAGVSTDTQYF. The CDR3 bases are TGTGCCAGCAGTGAAGTAGCGGGAGTCAGCACAGATACGCAGTATTTT.

The rearrangement joins TRBV11-2 to TRBJ2-1, with TRBD2 identical over 10 bases. The CDR3 has 15 amino acids. Germline V gene lookup returns CDR1 SGHAT and CDR2 FQNNGV. V shed 0 bases, J shed 8 bases, and the junction held 4 bases outside the gene matches. Here the CDR3 DNA reads TGTGCCAGCAGCTTAGAACTAGCGGGAACCCATGAGCAGTTCTTC. Translated: CASSLELAGTHEQFF.

The sample holds a few counts of this clone. The chain joins TRBV18 to TRBJ1-1; possible D gene TRBD1, 5 bases. Trimming stripped 2 bases from V and 6 bases from J, with 16 bases between. Germline V lookup: CDR1 KGHSH, CDR2 LQKENI. The CDR3 loop spans 15 amino acids. The CDR3 spells CASSPGRALRAEAFF. The CDR3 DNA follows: TGTGCCAGCTCACCAGGCAGGGCCTTAAGGGCTGAAGCTTTCTTT.

This clone has just one count. The CDR3 sequence: CATHGQGNTGELFF. The DNA of the CDR3 is TGTGCCACCCATGGACAGGGGAACACCGGGGAGCTGTTTTTT. J is TRBJ2-2 and V is TRBV19; 8 bases are a match to TRBD1. The J segment lost 1 base and the V segment lost 10 bases, leaving 5 bases of the junction unmatched. The CDR3 is made up of 14 amino acids. Germline assignment: CDR1 LNHDA and CDR2 SQIVND (reference sequence).

The chain joins TRBV2 to TRBJ1-1, with 8 bases aligning to TRBD1. The germline gives CDR1 SNHLY, CDR2 FYNNEI. V was pared by 4 bases and J by 5 bases, with 6 bases of the junction left unmatched. The CDR3 consists of 14 residues. The CDR3 sequence is CASSVWQGATEAFF. The DNA of the CDR3 is TGTGCCAGCAGTGTCTGGCAGGGGGCGACTGAAGCTTTCTTT.

This clone showed up just a few times. The chain recombines TRBV5-4 with TRBJ2-1; no clear D gene. The CDR3 contains 11 residues. The germline gives CDR1 SGHNT, CDR2 YYREEE (reference sequence). V was shortened by 5 bases and J by 4 bases, with 4 bases between the two germline ends. DNA of the CDR3: TGTGCCAGCAGAGGGTACAATGAGCAGTTCTTC. This codes for CASRGYNEQFF.

V usage is TRBV27 and J usage is TRBJ1-6; 7 positions agree with TRBD1. The CDR3 runs to 15 residues. Germline-derived CDR1 and CDR2 are MNHEY and SMNVEV (reference sequence). V gave up 2 bases and J gave up 8 bases; unmatched junction bases: 6. The CDR3 loop reads CASSLADREHSPLHF. CDR3 sequence (DNA): TGTGCCAGCAGTTTAGCAGACAGGGAACATTCACCCCTCCACTTT.

The chain employs TRBV29-1 and TRBJ1-1, with D possibly matching TRBD1 (5 bases). The V end was cut by 2 bases, the J end by 7 bases, with 14 bases between. Germline V gene data show CDR1 as SQVTM and CDR2 as ANQGSEA. CDR3 length: 13 amino acids. The CDR3 nucleotides read TGCAGCGTTGAAAATTCGATCGGGGGTGAAGCTTTCTTT. Encoded protein: CSVENSIGGEAFF. Based on the CDR3 plus reference TRBV29-1 and TRBJ1-1, the full variable domain is SAVISQKPSRDICQRGTSLTIQCQVDSQVTMMFWYRQQPGQSLTLIATANQGSEATYESGFVIDKFPISRPNLTFSTLTVSNMSPEDSSIYLCSVENSIGGEAFFGQGTRLTVV.

In nucleotides, the CDR3 is TGTGCCAGCTCCCACAGGGATACAAACATTCAGTACTTC. This codes for CASSHRDTNIQYF. The chain combines TRBV27 with TRBJ2-4, with D maybe TRBD1 (6 bases). The CDR3 has 13 amino acids. V was cut by 8 bases and J by 6 bases, with 14 bases left in between. The germline V gene has CDR1 MNHEY and CDR2 SMNVEV (reference sequence).

This rearrangement joins TRBV5-4 to TRBJ1-2; 7 nucleotides line up with TRBD1. Germline V gene lookup returns CDR1 SGHNT and CDR2 YYREEE (reference sequence). Germline trimming cut 3 bases from V and 8 bases from J; bases unmatched to any gene: 10. The CDR3 contains 14 residues. The CDR3 DNA reads as TGTGCCAGCAGCTCGCACCCCGACAGGGTCGGCTACACCTTC. Its protein is CASSSHPDRVGYTF. The variable domain in full, completed from reference TRBV5-4 and TRBJ1-2, reads ETGVTQSPTHLIKTRGQQVTLRCSSQSGHNTVSWYQQALGQGPQFIFQYYREEENGRGNFPPRFSGLQFPNYSSELNVNALELDDSALYLCASSSHPDRVGYTFGSGTRLTVV.

A note on this clone: This sample includes further DNA sequences coding for the same CDR3. As DNA, the CDR3 is TGTGCCATCAGTGAGTCCGCAGATACGCAGTATTTT. It codes for CAISESADTQYF. The rearrangement uses TRBV10-3 and TRBJ2-3; no firm D call. This CDR3 region has 12 residues. The V gene lost 0 bases and the J gene lost 4 bases, with 2 bases spanning the gap. The germline CDR1 and CDR2 sequences are ENHRY and SYGVKD.

V usage is TRBV5-5 and J usage is TRBJ2-2, with 9 bases that match TRBD2. Germline V lookup: CDR1 SGHKS, CDR2 YYEKEE (reference sequence). The CDR3 spans 18 residues. V trimming: 0 bases; J trimming: 3 bases; junction bases outside the gene matches: 9. The CDR3 protein is CASSLVRGLAGHTGELFF. CDR3 sequence (DNA): TGTGCCAGCAGCTTGGTCCGGGGGCTAGCGGGACACACCGGGGAGCTGTTTTTT.

V and J are TRBV19 and TRBJ1-2, with a weak D call TRBD1 (5 bases). CDR1 is LNHDA and CDR2 is SQIVND in the germline V gene (reference sequence). Trimming took off 5 bases at V and 0 bases at J, with 7 bases between the two ends. CDR3 length: 13 amino acids. The CDR3 DNA reads TGTGCCAGTAGTTTACAGGCTAACTATGGCTACACCTTC. This translates into CASSLQANYGYTF.

The gene calls are TRBV19 and TRBJ2-7; D gene ambiguous. The germline CDR1 and CDR2 sequences are LNHDA and SQIVND (reference sequence). This CDR3 spans 14 amino acids. The V end lost 4 bases, the J end lost 2 bases, and 12 bases lay between the germline ends. This chain's CDR3 is CASSTASPPYEQYF. CDR3 sequence (DNA): TGTGCCAGTAGTACAGCTTCTCCACCCTACGAGCAGTACTTC.

The chain recombines TRBV11-2 with TRBJ2-4; maybe TRBD2 (6 bases). The V end lost 3 bases, the J end lost 5 bases, and 20 bases lay between the germline ends. The CDR3 is 17 amino acids. Germline CDR1 is SGHAT and CDR2 is FQNNGV. CDR3 region: CASSFDARGLGQNIQYF. The CDR3 DNA reads as TGTGCCAGCAGCTTCGACGCGCGGGGCTTAGGGCAAAACATTCAGTACTTC.

This chain uses TRBV10-2 with TRBJ2-7; D not certain. In germline, CDR1 is WSHSY, CDR2 SAAADI. V lost 7 bases to trimming and J lost 0 bases, with 10 bases between them. This CDR3 region has 13 residues. The CDR3 nucleotides are TGCGCCAGCAAAGGGCATGACTCCTACGAGCAGTACTTC. Translating gives CASKGHDSYEQYF.

The V gene is TRBV30, the J gene TRBJ2-3, with 11 bases that match TRBD2. The CDR3 runs to 15 residues. Germline CDR1 GTSNPN, CDR2 SVGIG (reference sequence). Trimming cost V 4 bases and J 6 bases; bases outside gene matches: 9. Here the CDR3 DNA reads TGTGCCTGGATTGGAACTAGCGGGAGTGGGGATACGCAGTATTTT. Encoded protein: CAWIGTSGSGDTQYF.

V usage is TRBV19 and J usage is TRBJ1-6; 7 bases match TRBD1. Germline-derived CDR1 and CDR2 are LNHDA and SQIVND (reference sequence). This CDR3 has 15 amino acids. With V trimmed by 4 bases and J by 7 bases, 7 bases remained unmatched. The CDR3 reads CASSTRTGRNSPLHF. The CDR3 bases are TGTGCCAGTAGTACCAGGACAGGAAGGAATTCACCCCTCCACTTT. Filled out from reference TRBV19 and TRBJ1-6, the complete variable domain reads DGGITQSPKYLFRKEGQNVTLSCEQNLNHDAMYWYRQDPGQGLRLIYYSQIVNDFQKGDIAEGYSVSREKKESFPLTVTSAQKNPTAFYLCASSTRTGRNSPLHFGNGTRLTVT.

This chain connects TRBV30 to TRBJ1-1; D is perhaps TRBD1 (5 bases). The germline V gene has CDR1 GTSNPN and CDR2 SVGIG (reference sequence). CDR3 length equals 15 residues. V was trimmed by 6 bases and J by 6 bases, leaving 23 bases between them. The CDR3 sequence: CACQRRGLPGAEAFF. The CDR3 nucleotides read TGTGCCTGCCAACGACGGGGACTCCCGGGGGCTGAAGCTTTCTTT.

This rearrangement joins TRBV6-5 to TRBJ2-7; D uncertain. Trimming cost V 4 bases and J 2 bases, with 6 bases left between them. This CDR3 comprises 12 residues. Germline values: CDR1 MNHEY, CDR2 SVGAGI. As DNA, the CDR3 is TGTGCCAGCAGTTCGCTAGCCTACGAGCAGTACTTC. The encoded protein is CASSSLAYEQYF.

In nucleotides, the CDR3 is TGTGCCAGCAGCCAAGATCGTCTAGGCTGGGGACTAGTCACAGATACGCAGTATTTT. This sequence encodes CASSQDRLGWGLVTDTQYF. V and J are TRBV3-1 (or the pseudogene TRBV3-2) and TRBJ2-3; 8 bases map to TRBD2. CDR3 length: 19 residues. Germline V lookup: CDR1 LGHDT, CDR2 YNNKEL (reference sequence). V lost 0 bases and J lost 2; bases outside the gene matches: 13.

V is TRBV27 and J is TRBJ1-6; perhaps TRBD1 as D (5 bases). CDR3 length equals 14 residues. The germline CDR1 and CDR2 sequences are MNHEY and SMNVEV (reference sequence). Trimming removed 8 bases at V and 9 bases at J, with 17 bases between. The DNA for the CDR3 is TGTGCCAGCGGGGGACTCGCAAAGACTTCACCCCTCCACTTT. Protein sequence: CASGGLAKTSPLHF.